These 11 T cell receptor beta chains were sequenced from one sample in a study of blood T cell repertoires in COVID-19. TCRdb keeps only in-frame clones here, not all; method: immunoSEQ multiplex PCR. The repertoire includes about 78,000 clones, 87% of them detected once, and roughly 5.3% sits in the top ten. Sequenced sample: peripheral blood. The receptors here all came from a woman of 80 years or more with active or convalescent COVID-19.

The chain recombines TRBV30 with TRBJ1-2, with no clear D. This CDR3 has 10 residues. Germline CDR1 and CDR2: GTSNPN and SVGIG (reference sequence). V was clipped by 0 bases and J by 8 bases, with 4 bases between them. The CDR3 region is CAWSVQGYTF. In nucleotides, the CDR3 is TGTGCCTGGAGTGTACAGGGCTACACCTTC.

Written as DNA, the CDR3 is TGTGCCAGCAGCCCACGGGACAGGGCCTACGAGCAGTACTTC. Its protein product is CASSPRDRAYEQYF. The chain employs TRBV9 and TRBJ2-7; 9 bases map to TRBD1. V dropped 4 bases and J dropped 2; count of bases not matched to a gene: 4. Germline values: CDR1 SGDLS, CDR2 YYNGEE. The CDR3 runs to 14 residues.

The CDR3 DNA reads TGTGCCAGCTCACAGGGGGCACGGTACACTGAAGCTTTCTTT. Translated: CASSQGARYTEAFF. J is TRBJ1-1 and V is TRBV18; TRBD1 matches at 7 bases. V shed 4 bases and J 3 bases; nucleotides not matched to a gene: 5. Germline values: CDR1 KGHSH, CDR2 LQKENI. This CDR3 region has 14 residues. The full variable domain, in which reference TRBV18 and TRBJ1-1 provide the parts outside the CDR3, is NAGVMQNPRHLVRRRGQEARLRCSPMKGHSHVYWYRQLPEEGLKFMVYLQKENIIDESGMPKERFSAEFPKEGPSILRIQQVVRGDSAAYFCASSQGARYTEAFFGQGTRLTVV.

The V gene is TRBV6-6, the J gene TRBJ1-2, with D perhaps matching TRBD1 (5 bases). This CDR3 has 14 amino acids. CDR1 is MNHNY, CDR2 SVGAGI, per germline (reference sequence). Trimming stripped 2 bases from V and 4 bases from J, with 11 bases between. The CDR3 nucleotides are TGTGCCAGCAGTTACCTTCAGGGTTTCTATGGCTACACCTTC. Encoded protein: CASSYLQGFYGYTF.

The chain has TRBV27 and TRBJ1-2; D is perhaps TRBD1 (6 bases). Trimming pared 6 bases from V and 7 bases from J, leaving 27 bases between. CDR1 and CDR2 (germline): MNHEY, SMNVEV (reference sequence). The CDR3 runs 17 residues. The CDR3 protein is CASRAPGAGAPGGGYTF. CDR3 nucleotides: TGTGCCAGCAGAGCCCCAGGGGCTGGTGCGCCCGGTGGTGGCTACACCTTC.

V usage is TRBV4-3 and J usage is TRBJ2-1; TRBD2 might be the D (5 bases). This CDR3 spans 14 amino acids. Germline V CDR1 and CDR2: LGHNA, YSLEER. V lost 0 bases, J lost 10 bases, and 13 bases lay in between. This CDR3 reads CASSQDSSGLEQFF. In DNA, the CDR3 is TGCGCCAGCAGCCAAGATTCCAGCGGACTCGAGCAGTTCTTC.

The chain uses TRBV6-5 and TRBJ2-3; 11 bases agree with TRBD2. Per the germline V gene, CDR1 is MNHEY and CDR2 is SVGAGI. The CDR3 length is 15 residues. The junction had 2 bases not matched to a gene; V was cut back by 5 bases and J by 1 base. This CDR3 reads CASSLSGGGTDTQYF. The CDR3 DNA reads as TGTGCCAGCAGTCTTAGCGGGGGGGGCACAGATACGCAGTATTTT.

The chain links TRBV4-2 to TRBJ2-2; D is tentatively TRBD1 or TRBD2 (7 bases each). Germline assignment: CDR1 LGHNA and CDR2 YNFKEQ. CDR3 size: 15 residues. Trimming stripped 7 bases from V and 4 bases from J, with 16 bases between. CDR3 sequence (DNA): TGTGCCAGCACCAGGGGGACTACACTCACCGGGGAGCTGTTTTTT. Amino acids: CASTRGTTLTGELFF.

This clone was seen only a few times. The J gene is TRBJ1-5, the V gene TRBV28; no definite D call. The V and J ends lost 3 bases and 4 bases respectively, with 19 bases between them. Germline V CDR1 and CDR2: MDHEN, SYDVKM. The CDR3 is made up of 17 amino acids. The CDR3 region is CASSLSRRYSMNQPQHF. The CDR3 nucleotides read TGTGCCAGCAGTTTGTCGCGAAGGTACAGTATGAATCAGCCCCAGCATTTT.

J is TRBJ2-7 and V is TRBV19; 9 nucleotides line up with TRBD1. From germline, CDR1 is LNHDA and CDR2 SQIVND (reference sequence). V was clipped by 5 bases and J by 4 bases; unmatched bases: 6. This CDR3 region has 14 residues. The DNA for the CDR3 is TGTGCCAGTAGTCCGGGACAGGGCCTATACGAGCAGTACTTC. Encoded protein: CASSPGQGLYEQYF.

V is TRBV4-3 and J is TRBJ2-3; D ambiguous. Trimming took 1 base from V and 0 from J, leaving 8 bases between them. The CDR3 totals 15 residues. Per the germline V gene, CDR1 is LGHNA and CDR2 is YSLEER. This CDR3 is CASSQAQTSTDTQYF. The CDR3 DNA sequence: TGCGCCAGCAGCCAAGCGCAGACTAGCACAGATACGCAGTATTTT.